The rows below give T cell receptor beta chains drawn from one sample of a study of CD8+ T cells in alopecia areata. Some clones are missing from TCRdb's copy, which holds only in-frame ones; the method was immunoSEQ multiplex PCR. Among over 90,000 clones listed, 45% to 60% were seen once. Sequenced material: CD4+ T cells sorted from blood. Receptor source: a human donor in good health. CDR3s include the opening cysteine and the closing phenylalanine or tryptophan. Each record gives: V gene, clone size, D gene, J gene, CDR3 protein, CDR3 DNA. The D gene is left open where the match is weak. Clone size, where shown, is once, few, many, or a class for clones that have expanded.

TRBV23-1	-	-	TRBJ1-2	CASSQSQGAIYGYTF	TGCGCCAGCAGTCAATCTCAGGGAGCGATATATGGCTACACCTTC
TRBV18	-	-	TRBJ2-3	CASSPSSRVASNRPTDTQYF	TGTGCCAGCTCACCGAGTTCCCGAGTCGCGTCAAACCGACCCACAGATACGCAGTATTTT
TRBV5-1	-	TRBD2	TRBJ2-3	CASSTVAGGPTTDTQYF	TGCGCCAGCAGCACCGTAGCGGGCGGACCCACCACAGATACGCAGTATTTT
TRBV6-6	few	-	TRBJ1-4	CASRGTVDNEKLFF	TGTGCCAGCAGGGGGACTGTCGATAATGAAAAACTGTTTTTT
TRBV5-4	once	-	TRBJ2-3	CASSSRTVTDTQYF	TGTGCCAGCAGCTCACGGACAGTTACAGATACGCAGTATTTT
TRBV5-4	few	TRBD1	TRBJ1-6	CASRRGQGAAYNSPLHF	TGTGCCAGCAGACGGGGACAGGGGGCCGCCTATAATTCACCCCTCCACTTT
TRBV15	-	-	TRBJ2-1	CATRSGTWSYNEQFF	TGTGCCACCAGGTCAGGTACGTGGTCCTACAATGAGCAGTTCTTC
TRBV2	few	TRBD1	TRBJ2-1	CASSERTGGSEQFF	TGTGCCAGCAGTGAACGGACAGGGGGGAGTGAGCAGTTCTTC
TRBV29-1	-	-	TRBJ2-1	CSVGLGQRDNEQFF	TGCAGCGTTGGTTTGGGGCAGAGAGACAATGAGCAGTTCTTC
TRBV30	-	-	TRBJ1-5	CAWSSGWDQPQHF	TGTGCCTGGAGTTCAGGGTGGGATCAGCCCCAGCATTTT
TRBV30	-	TRBD1	TRBJ1-5	CAWSRGQFNQPQHF	TGTGCCTGGAGCAGGGGACAGTTTAATCAGCCCCAGCATTTT
TRBV7-2	-	-	TRBJ2-7	CASSLALWGAGEQYF	TGTGCCAGCAGCTTAGCGCTATGGGGGGCCGGCGAGCAGTACTTC
TRBV6-6	-	TRBD1	TRBJ2-7	CASSYAGGSSYEQYF	TGTGCCAGCAGTTACGCAGGGGGCTCCTCCTACGAGCAGTACTTC
TRBV7-9	-	-	TRBJ1-1	CASSLEVGVAEAFF	TGTGCCAGCAGCTTAGAGGTCGGGGTTGCTGAAGCTTTCTTT
TRBV5-6	-	TRBD2	TRBJ2-7	CASSLGLAGGLFNQYF	TGTGCCAGCAGCTTGGGACTAGCGGGGGGCCTTTTCAACCAGTACTTC
TRBV7-7	-	-	TRBJ2-3	CASSSGGQYGDTQYF	TGTGCTAGCAGCTCGGGGGGACAGTACGGAGATACGCAGTATTTT
TRBV5-1	-	-	TRBJ2-5	CASSLFRVETQYF	TGCGCCAGCAGCTTGTTCAGGGTCGAGACCCAGTACTTC
TRBV7-2	-	-	TRBJ2-3	CASSYSNVKDTQYF	TGTGCCAGCAGCTACAGCAACGTAAAAGATACGCAGTATTTT
TRBV27	-	-	TRBJ1-1	CASSFLGRGDTEAFF	TGTGCCAGCAGTTTCCTTGGGAGGGGAGACACTGAAGCTTTCTTT
TRBV29-1	-	-	TRBJ2-5	CSVAGYQGGAETQYF	TGCAGCGTTGCAGGATATCAGGGAGGTGCCGAGACCCAGTACTTC
TRBV29-1	-	-	TRBJ2-7	CSVDWGHEQYF	TGCAGCGTTGACTGGGGCCACGAGCAGTACTTC
TRBV5-4	-	-	TRBJ2-7	CASSLGGTGRYEQYF	TGTGCCAGCAGCTTGGGGGGGACTGGCCGGTACGAGCAGTACTTC
TRBV29-1	once	-	TRBJ2-3	CSVGYRGSTDTQYF	TGCAGCGTAGGCTACCGGGGGAGCACAGATACGCAGTATTTT
TRBV29-1	-	-	TRBJ2-3	CSVEGRSTDTQYF	TGCAGCGTTGAGGGGCGCAGCACAGATACGCAGTATTTT
TRBV7-8	-	-	TRBJ1-5	CASSFTYDPLWPQHF	TGTGCCAGCAGCTTCACCTATGACCCATTGTGGCCCCAGCATTTT
TRBV29-1	-	TRBD1	TRBJ2-7	CSVATGAPQYF	TGCAGCGTTGCCACAGGGGCCCCTCAGTACTTC
TRBV5-6	-	TRBD1	TRBJ1-2	CASSSGQGDGYTF	TGTGCCAGCAGCTCGGGACAGGGGGATGGCTACACCTTC
TRBV7-9	-	TRBD1	TRBJ1-5	CASSLGSGTGYSNQPQHF	TGTGCCAGCAGCTTAGGTTCGGGGACAGGGTATAGCAATCAGCCCCAGCATTTT
TRBV5-1	-	TRBD1	TRBJ2-7	CASSSGTGHYEQYF	TGCGCCAGCAGCTCGGGGACAGGACATTACGAGCAGTACTTC
TRBV7-2	-	-	TRBJ2-7	CASSLAGDSRGEQYF	TGTGCCAGCAGCTTGGCCGGGGATAGCCGCGGCGAGCAGTACTTC
TRBV29-1	-	-	TRBJ2-1	CSVLRTWRNEQFF	TGCAGCGTCCTCCGGACTTGGCGGAATGAGCAGTTCTTC
TRBV29-1	-	-	TRBJ1-1	CSVGPQALGTEAFF	TGCAGCGTTGGGCCACAGGCATTAGGCACTGAAGCTTTCTTT
TRBV5-8	few	TRBD1	TRBJ1-1	CASSFTQGANTEAFF	TGTGCCAGCAGCTTTACCCAGGGGGCGAACACTGAAGCTTTCTTT
TRBV14	-	TRBD1	TRBJ2-7	CASSQRTGYEQYF	TGTGCCAGCAGCCAGAGGACAGGGTACGAGCAGTACTTC
TRBV29-1	-	-	TRBJ2-7	CSFRGYSYEQYF	TGCAGCTTCCGGGGCTACTCCTACGAGCAGTACTTC
TRBV28	-	-	TRBJ1-5	CASIGGYNQPQHF	TGTGCCAGCATAGGGGGGTACAATCAGCCCCAGCATTTT
TRBV4-2	few	-	TRBJ1-2	CASSPAGPPRANYGYTF	TGTGCCAGCAGTCCGGCGGGACCGCCTCGGGCTAACTATGGCTACACCTTC
TRBV29-1	-	-	TRBJ2-6	CSATTGPGANVLTF	TGCAGCGCGACTACAGGGCCAGGGGCCAACGTCCTGACTTTC
TRBV6-5	few	-	TRBJ1-2	CASSLPGGGYTF	TGTGCCAGCAGCCTACCTGGAGGGGGCTACACCTTC
TRBV25-1	-	-	TRBJ2-1	CASSPSLDRGPNEQFF	TGTGCCAGCAGTCCCTCTCTGGACCGCGGACCCAATGAGCAGTTCTTC
TRBV7-2	-	TRBD2	TRBJ2-1	CASSPPWTSGGAYEQFF	TGTGCCAGCAGCCCTCCCTGGACTAGCGGGGGGGCTTATGAGCAGTTCTTC
TRBV29-1	-	TRBD1	TRBJ1-2	CSVEEDRVGYGYTF	TGCAGCGTTGAGGAGGACAGGGTAGGCTATGGCTACACCTTC
TRBV28	few	-	TRBJ1-5	CASSLNSNQPQHF	TGTGCCAGCAGTTTAAATAGCAATCAGCCCCAGCATTTT
TRBV7-9	few	TRBD2	TRBJ2-5	CASSPRGLAGVQETQYF	TGTGCCAGCAGCCCACGGGGACTAGCGGGGGTCCAAGAGACCCAGTACTTC
TRBV6-5	few	TRBD1	TRBJ2-7	CASRRATGGPYEQYF	TGTGCCAGCAGGCGGGCGACAGGGGGCCCCTACGAGCAGTACTTC
TRBV29-1	few	TRBD1	TRBJ2-4	CSVPGQGLNIQYF	TGCAGCGTGCCCGGACAGGGGTTAAACATTCAGTACTTC
TRBV19	-	-	TRBJ2-3	CASSGQLVSDTQYF	TGTGCCAGTAGTGGCCAACTAGTATCAGATACGCAGTATTTT
TRBV10-3	few	TRBD1	TRBJ2-7	CAISPDRGLEQYF	TGTGCCATCAGTCCGGACAGGGGCCTCGAGCAGTACTTC
TRBV7-2	-	TRBD2	TRBJ2-7	CASSLGGTSGPPEQYF	TGTGCCAGCAGCTTAGGTGGGACTAGCGGCCCCCCCGAGCAGTACTTC
TRBV7-9	-	-	TRBJ2-7	CASSFSLGSYEQYF	TGTGCCAGCAGCTTCTCCCTGGGCTCCTACGAGCAGTACTTC
TRBV29-1	few	-	TRBJ1-2	CSVEVNDGYTF	TGCAGCGTTGAAGTGAACGACGGCTACACCTTC
TRBV30	once	-	TRBJ2-7	CAWSRSGIGEQYF	TGTGCCTGGAGTCGATCGGGGATCGGCGAGCAGTACTTC
TRBV29-1	few	TRBD2	TRBJ2-5	CSAGTSGGPQVAQYF	TGCAGCGCCGGGACTAGCGGGGGTCCGCAAGTGGCCCAGTACTTC